Each of the 32 T cell receptor beta chains below was sequenced from the same sample in a study of control samples from healthy donors and cancer patients. Only in-frame clones appear in the TCRdb table, and some are missing; sequencing was by immunoSEQ multiplex PCR. The sample lists 40,000 to 60,000 clones, 88% occurring once. The sample was PBMCs. The receptors come from a man over 45 with head and neck cancer.

This chain uses TRBV6-2 or TRBV6-3 with TRBJ2-5; 7 bases line up with TRBD2. The V segment lost 6 bases and the J segment 1 base; nucleotides outside the gene matches: 5. Germline values: CDR1 MNHEY, CDR2 SVGEGT. The CDR3 extends over 14 amino acids. The CDR3 DNA is TGTGCCAGCAGCAATGGCGGGGGCCAAGAGACCCAGTACTTC. Translation: CASSNGGGQETQYF.

The V and J genes are TRBV7-3 and TRBJ2-7; D unclear. CDR1 is SGHTA, CDR2 FQGTGA, per germline. V lost 2 bases to trimming and J lost 6 bases, with 14 bases between them. CDR3 length equals 14 residues. CDR3 DNA sequence: TGTGCCAGCAGCTTACGGAATAACCCCCTCGAGCAGTACTTC. Translation: CASSLRNNPLEQYF.

This chain links TRBV5-4 with TRBJ2-7; 11 bases are shared with TRBD2. Germline V gene lookup returns CDR1 SGHNT and CDR2 YYREEE (reference sequence). The J segment lost 6 bases and the V segment lost 5 bases, leaving 13 bases of the junction unmatched. This CDR3 is built from 16 residues. The DNA of the CDR3 is TGTGCCAGCAGTTATGGGACTAGCGGACCCCCTCGCGAGCAGTACTTC. Its translation: CASSYGTSGPPREQYF.

V gene TRBV9 combines with J gene TRBJ2-7, with 9 bases identical to TRBD2. The CDR3 runs to 16 residues. Germline-derived CDR1 and CDR2 are SGDLS and YYNGEE. V was pared by 5 bases and J by 7 bases, with 16 bases of the junction left unmatched. Here the CDR3 DNA reads TGTGCCAGCAGTGAGACGGCCGGAGCGGGAGGAGGTGAGCAGTACTTC. This gives the protein CASSETAGAGGGEQYF.

V gene TRBV5-5 combines with J gene TRBJ2-3; unclear D gene. CDR1 is SGHKS, CDR2 YYEKEE, per germline (reference sequence). This CDR3 has 17 amino acids. V gave up 1 base and J gave up 0 bases, with 15 bases separating them. Here the CDR3 DNA reads TGTGCCAGCAGCTTGTTGCCCCCACGGGCTAGCACAGATACGCAGTATTTT. Amino acid sequence: CASSLLPPRASTDTQYF. Combining the CDR3 with reference TRBV5-5 and TRBJ2-3 gives the whole variable domain DAGVTQSPTHLIKTRGQQVTLRCSPISGHKSVSWYQQVLGQGPQFIFQYYEKEERGRGNFPDRFSARQFPNYSSELNVNALLLGDSALYLCASSLLPPRASTDTQYFGPGTRLTVL.

CDR3 sequence (DNA): TGTGCCTGGAGTGTGGGGACTAGCGCAGAGACCCAGTACTTC. Protein sequence: CAWSVGTSAETQYF. The chain links TRBV30 to TRBJ2-5, with 10 bases matching TRBD2. CDR1 is GTSNPN, CDR2 SVGIG, per germline (reference sequence). V shed 0 bases, J shed 4 bases, and the junction held 2 bases outside the gene matches. The CDR3 consists of 14 residues.

The V gene is TRBV7-2, the J gene TRBJ1-6; no firm D call. This CDR3 has 14 residues. Germline CDR1 SGHTA, CDR2 FQGNSA. Trimming cost V 5 bases and J 4 bases, with 9 bases left between them. DNA of the CDR3: TGTGCCAGCAGCGCTGGTCTTTATAATTCACCCCTCCACTTT. Its protein product is CASSAGLYNSPLHF.

In its sample, this clone was seen a few times. The identical CDR3 is also encoded by other nucleotide sequences in the sample. J is TRBJ2-3 and V is TRBV4-2, with D perhaps TRBD1 or TRBD2 (6 bases each). The CDR3 has 16 residues. The germline V and J ends were trimmed by 4 bases and 1 base, with 15 bases remaining between them. Germline CDR1 reads LGHNA; CDR2 reads YNFKEQ. In DNA, the CDR3 is TGTGCCAGCAGCCTCACTCCGGGGGCTGGCACAGATACGCAGTATTTT. The encoded protein is CASSLTPGAGTDTQYF.

This clone occurred once. The V and J genes are TRBV19 and TRBJ1-6, with D possibly matching TRBD1 (6 bases). Germline lookup yields CDR1 LNHDA and CDR2 SQIVND (reference sequence). Trimming took 7 bases from V and 3 from J, leaving 16 bases between them. The CDR3 covers 16 residues. This CDR3 reads CASTEGGTLYNSPLHF. DNA of the CDR3: TGTGCCAGTACCGAGGGGGGGACCCTCTATAATTCACCCCTCCACTTT.

The V gene is TRBV18, the J gene TRBJ2-7; TRBD1 might be the D (5 bases). The germline V and J ends were trimmed by 3 bases and 2 bases, with 11 bases remaining between them. In germline, CDR1 is KGHSH, CDR2 LQKENI. There are 14 residues in the CDR3. CDR3: CASSPTTGTYEQYF. CDR3 DNA: TGTGCCAGCTCACCTACCACAGGCACCTACGAGCAGTACTTC.

The chain recombines TRBV9 with TRBJ2-1; D might be TRBD1 or TRBD2, each matching 5 bases. V lost 3 bases and J 4 bases, leaving 17 bases between the germline ends. The CDR3 loop spans 16 amino acids. Germline CDR1 is SGDLS and CDR2 is YYNGEE. CDR3 sequence reads: CASSALREQGYNEQFF. The CDR3 coding sequence is TGTGCCAGCAGCGCCCTGAGGGAGCAGGGTTACAATGAGCAGTTCTTC. Looking up the rest from reference TRBV9 and TRBJ2-1 gives the full variable domain: DSGVTQTPKHLITATGQRVTLRCSPRSGDLSVYWYQQSLDQGLQFLIQYYNGEERAKGNILERFSAQQFPDLHSELNLSSLELGDSALYFCASSALREQGYNEQFFGPGTRLTVL.

The CDR3, as DNA: TGTGCCAGCAAGGCTAGCGGGCTGGATACGCAGTATTTT. Translation gives CASKASGLDTQYF. V and J are TRBV2 and TRBJ2-3, with TRBD2 matching over 8 bases. This CDR3 spans 13 amino acids. Trimming took 7 bases from V and 6 from J; bases not matched to a gene: 6. The germline V gene encodes CDR1 SNHLY and CDR2 FYNNEI.

J is TRBJ1-5 and V is TRBV6-6, with D possibly TRBD1 on 5 matching bases. Deletions cut 6 bases from V and 4 bases from J, with 16 bases between. CDR3 length: 15 residues. Germline V gene data show CDR1 as MNHNY and CDR2 as SVGAGI (reference sequence). In DNA, the CDR3 is TGTGCCAGCAGCAAGTACGGGGGGAGTAATCAGCCCCAGCATTTT. Translation gives CASSKYGGSNQPQHF.

The table lists this clone with a count of one. The chain employs TRBV5-1 and TRBJ2-3; 9 bases line up with TRBD2. The length of the CDR3 is 16 residues. Germline assignment: CDR1 SGHRS and CDR2 YFSETQ. With V trimmed by 0 bases and J by 3 bases, 5 bases remained unmatched. The CDR3 here is CASSLGASGKTDTQYF. The DNA of the CDR3 is TGCGCCAGCAGCTTGGGGGCTAGCGGGAAAACAGATACGCAGTATTTT.

This clone was recorded at least ten times. This CDR3 is also generated by other DNA sequences in the sample. The CDR3 here is CASSYPGQPTNQPQHF. The CDR3 DNA follows: TGTGCCAGCAGTTATCCGGGACAGCCGACAAATCAGCCCCAGCATTTT. The rearrangement links TRBV6-2 or TRBV6-3 to TRBJ1-5, with 7 positions matching TRBD1. V was clipped by 3 bases and J by 4 bases; unmatched bases: 9. There are 16 residues in the CDR3. CDR1 is MNHEY and CDR2 is SVGEGT in the germline V gene.

The chain is built from TRBV7-8 and TRBJ2-1, with a weak D call TRBD2 (5 bases). From germline, CDR1 is SGHVS and CDR2 FQNEAQ. V dropped 5 bases and J dropped 9 bases, with 20 bases sitting between them. This CDR3 comprises 15 residues. CDR3 nucleotides: TGTGCCAGCAGCCCGCTGTCTGATGGGGAGAGTGAGCAGTTCTTC. It translates to CASSPLSDGESEQFF.

CDR3 DNA sequence: TGTGCCAGCAGTTACCAGACGGACCTTGCAACTAATGAAAAACTGTTTTTT. Encoded protein: CASSYQTDLATNEKLFF. This chain connects TRBV6-2 or TRBV6-3 to TRBJ1-4; the D is unclear. V lost 2 bases to trimming and J lost 0 bases, with 13 bases between them. This CDR3 has 17 amino acids. Germline CDR1 reads MNHEY; CDR2 reads SVGEGT.

The chain is built from TRBV2 and TRBJ1-2; D ambiguous. Germline loops: CDR1 SNHLY, CDR2 FYNNEI. Trimming removed 2 bases at V and 3 bases at J, with 16 bases between. The CDR3 length is 16 residues. CDR3 sequence reads: CASSELTLSLDYGYTF. In nucleotides, the CDR3 is TGTGCCAGCAGTGAACTGACCCTCTCCCTTGACTATGGCTACACCTTC.

This sequence joins TRBV10-3 and TRBJ2-3; 7 nucleotides align to TRBD1. V was clipped by 5 bases and J by 5 bases; unmatched bases: 7. Per germline, CDR1 ENHRY and CDR2 SYGVKD. The CDR3 sequence is 14 residues long. This CDR3 is CAISQGETRDTQYF. CDR3 nucleotides: TGTGCCATCAGTCAGGGGGAGACAAGAGATACGCAGTATTTT.

The chain carries TRBV5-5 and TRBJ1-2; D not certain. V lost 0 bases, J lost 8 bases, and 11 bases lay in between. The CDR3 sequence is 13 residues long. CDR1 is SGHKS, CDR2 YYEKEE, per germline (reference sequence). The chain's CDR3 is CASSLERVDGYTF. The CDR3 region has the DNA TGTGCCAGCAGCTTGGAGAGGGTCGACGGCTACACCTTC.

V and J are TRBV5-5 and TRBJ2-3; a possible D gene is TRBD1 (5 bases). Germline loops: CDR1 SGHKS, CDR2 YYEKEE (reference sequence). V was clipped by 0 bases and J by 5 bases, with 13 bases between them. This CDR3 comprises 15 residues. CDR3 residues: CASSLVRGVVDTQYF. The DNA of the CDR3 is TGTGCCAGCAGCTTGGTTAGGGGTGTAGTAGATACGCAGTATTTT.

The rearrangement uses TRBV2 and TRBJ2-5; 8 bases align to TRBD2. Germline loops: CDR1 SNHLY, CDR2 FYNNEI. Trimming took 7 bases from V and 13 from J; bases not matched to a gene: 8. This CDR3 region has 11 residues. The CDR3 spells CASKGTRVRYF. The CDR3 nucleotides are TGTGCCAGCAAGGGGACTAGGGTGAGGTACTTC.

The chain is built from TRBV27 and TRBJ2-7; 10 bases map to TRBD1. Germline CDR1 and CDR2: MNHEY and SMNVEV (reference sequence). V lost 7 bases, J lost 2 bases, and 2 bases stayed unmatched. This CDR3 comprises 13 residues. CDR3 region: CASKGQGTYEQYF. The CDR3 DNA is TGTGCCAGCAAGGGACAGGGGACCTACGAGCAGTACTTC.

The CDR3 is CASSYSRLLGNEQFF. CDR3 DNA: TGTGCCAGCAGTTACTCGAGATTACTAGGCAATGAGCAGTTCTTC. The chain couples TRBV6-5 to TRBJ2-1; possible D gene TRBD2, 5 bases. Germline loops: CDR1 MNHEY, CDR2 SVGAGI. This CDR3 has 15 amino acids. V lost 0 bases, J lost 6 bases, and 12 bases lay in between.

V gene TRBV29-1 combines with J gene TRBJ2-3; the D is unclear. Trimming removed 6 bases at V and 3 bases at J, with 16 bases between. The CDR3 has 14 residues. Germline values: CDR1 SQVTM, CDR2 ANQGSEA. CDR3 region: CSVEHGLGTDTQYF. CDR3 coding DNA: TGCAGCGTAGAACACGGGCTTGGTACAGATACGCAGTATTTT.

V is TRBV4-1 and J is TRBJ1-2; D unclear. Trimming left V 0 bases short and J 5 bases short, with 7 bases between. The CDR3 loop spans 13 amino acids. Germline V lookup: CDR1 MGHRA, CDR2 YSYEKL. The CDR3 loop is CASSQDRSYGYTF. CDR3 sequence (DNA): TGCGCCAGCAGCCAAGATCGCTCATATGGCTACACCTTC.

The chain joins TRBV16 to TRBJ1-2; D is undetermined. The CDR3 is 13 amino acids. Germline-derived CDR1 and CDR2 are KGHSY and FQNENV. Trimming took off 0 bases at V and 8 bases at J, with 10 bases between the two ends. The CDR3 region has the DNA TGTGCCAGCAGCCAATCTCCCGTGACCGGCTACACCTTC. It is translated as CASSQSPVTGYTF. Complete variable domain (other parts from reference TRBV16 and TRBJ1-2): GEEVAQTPKHLVRGEGQKAKLYCAPIKGHSYVFWYQQVLKNEFKFLISFQNENVFDETGMPKERFSAKCLPNSPCSLEIQATKLEDSAVYFCASSQSPVTGYTFGSGTRLTVV.

The rearrangement uses TRBV5-6 and TRBJ1-4; 7 positions agree with TRBD1. CDR1 is SGHDT and CDR2 is YYEEEE in the germline V gene. CDR3 length: 12 amino acids. J gave up 5 bases and V 7 bases, and 2 bases lay outside the gene matches. In DNA form, the CDR3 reads TGTGCCAGCGGCAGGGGGAATGAAAAACTGTTTTTT. This sequence encodes CASGRGNEKLFF.

The chain carries TRBV7-2 and TRBJ2-1, with 13 positions matching TRBD2. This CDR3 region has 17 residues. In germline, CDR1 is SGHTA, CDR2 FQGNSA. Unmatched junction bases numbered 8, after V lost 5 bases and J lost 4 bases. The CDR3 bases are TGTGCCAGCAGCGACCCCCCGGGACTAGCGGGATACAATGAGCAGTTCTTC. It is translated as CASSDPPGLAGYNEQFF.

This chain joins TRBV7-9 and TRBJ2-1; 10 bases align to TRBD2. J lost 4 bases, V lost 4 bases, and 13 bases had no gene match. Germline CDR1 and CDR2: SEHNR and FQNEAQ (reference sequence). This CDR3 is 18 amino acids long. The CDR3: CASSSFTSGVRSYNEQFF. In nucleotides, the CDR3 is TGTGCCAGCAGCTCGTTTACTAGCGGGGTAAGGTCTTACAATGAGCAGTTCTTC.

The CDR3 DNA reads as TGTGCCAGCTTAACAGGGTGGGGTACCGGGGAGCTGTTTTTT. Translating gives CASLTGWGTGELFF. The chain has TRBV6-5 and TRBJ2-2; perhaps TRBD1 as D (6 bases). Germline-derived CDR1 and CDR2 are MNHEY and SVGAGI. Trimming removed 8 bases from V and 5 bases from J, with 15 bases in between. The CDR3 covers 14 residues.

The chain uses TRBV7-9 and TRBJ2-5, with 8 bases aligning to TRBD2. Trimming cost V 5 bases and J 4 bases; bases outside gene matches: 6. Germline CDR1 is SEHNR and CDR2 is FQNEAQ (reference sequence). The CDR3 is 14 amino acids. The CDR3 loop reads CASSPPGGVETQYF. For the CDR3, the DNA is TGTGCCAGCAGCCCTCCGGGGGGGGTAGAGACCCAGTACTTC.